The 3 T cell receptor beta chains below come from one sample, sequenced in a study of technical replicates of blood from several donors. Sequenced by immunoSEQ multiplex PCR; TCRdb stores in-frame clones only, minus some. The sample records about 60,000 clones, more than 75% being singletons. Sequencing was done on a sample of PBMCs. These receptors were collected from a human donor in good health. Some clones in this sample may be carry-over from other donors' samples.

J is TRBJ2-7 and V is TRBV10-3; 7 bases align to TRBD2. The CDR3 length is 13 residues. The junction had 3 bases not matched to a gene; V was cut back by 4 bases and J by 3 bases. CDR1 and CDR2 from the germline V gene are ENHRY and SYGVKD. The CDR3 nucleotides are TGTGCCATCAGTGTGGCGGGGGACTACGAGCAGTACTTC. This codes for CAISVAGDYEQYF.

The V and J genes are TRBV14 and TRBJ2-1; 12 nucleotides agree with TRBD2. V gave up 1 base and J gave up 6 bases; unmatched junction bases: 13. Looked up from germline, CDR1 is SGHDN and CDR2 is FVKESK. The CDR3 spans 19 residues. Here the CDR3 reads CASSQGGLAGPTSRNEQFF. The DNA for the CDR3 is TGTGCCAGCAGCCAAGGCGGACTAGCGGGACCAACGTCCCGCAATGAGCAGTTCTTC.

This chain joins TRBV19 and TRBJ2-7; 9 bases agree with TRBD1. The CDR3 spans 15 residues. The junction had 9 bases not matched to a gene; V was cut back by 5 bases and J by 4 bases. Germline CDR1 is LNHDA and CDR2 is SQIVND (reference sequence). The CDR3 sequence: CASSRDRGSGYEQYF. The DNA for the CDR3 is TGTGCCAGTAGTCGCGACAGGGGGTCGGGGTACGAGCAGTACTTC.